The 10 T cell receptor beta chains in this list originate from one sample, sequenced in a study of patients and donors after allogeneic stem cell transplantation. A single record per CDR3 protein comes from TCRdb applying MiXCR to the RT-PCR reads. The data hold 800,000 to 1,000,000 distinct CDR3 sequences, with about a sixth observed a single time. Sequencing was performed on blood, either unsorted or a sorted T cell fraction (not recorded which). The receptors originated from a human donor who was either an allogeneic HSCT recipient or a stem cell or donor lymphocyte infusion donor (not recorded which). It is not recorded whose cells these are; they may come from a transplant donor.

There are a few counts of this clonotype. The rearrangement uses TRBV9 and TRBJ2-1, with TRBD2 identical over 14 bases. The CDR3 is 18 residues long. Germline CDR1 reads SGDLS; CDR2 reads YYNGEE. Germline trimming cut 4 bases from V and 6 bases from J; bases unmatched to any gene: 12. CDR3 region: CASSRFPVTSGRGNEQFF. For the CDR3, the DNA is TGTGCCAGCAGCCGGTTTCCAGTGACTAGCGGGAGGGGCAATGAGCAGTTCTTC.

This chain uses TRBV19 with TRBJ2-3, with a tentative D call TRBD2 (6 bases). The germline V gene encodes CDR1 LNHDA and CDR2 SQIVND (reference sequence). V lost 4 bases to trimming and J lost 2 bases, with 19 bases between them. The CDR3 is made up of 17 amino acids. Here the CDR3 DNA reads TGTGCCAGTAGTAACCAACCTGGACGGGGGAACACAGATACGCAGTATTTT. Amino acid sequence: CASSNQPGRGNTDTQYF.

The sample holds a few counts of this clonotype. The rearrangement joins TRBV7-6 to TRBJ1-2; 11 nucleotides line up with TRBD1. The V gene end was trimmed by 5 bases and the J gene end by 7 bases; junction bases not matched to a gene: 12. Germline CDR1 is SGHVS and CDR2 is FNYEAQ. This CDR3 is 16 amino acids long. CDR3 sequence (DNA): TGTGCCAGCAGCAGATGGACAGGGGGCGAGTTCAGTGGCTACACCTTC. This gives the protein CASSRWTGGEFSGYTF.

This clonotype was observed many times. This sequence joins TRBV3-1 and TRBJ2-7; D is ambiguous. V was cut by 1 base and J by 2 bases, with 9 bases left in between. From germline, CDR1 is LGHDT and CDR2 YNNKEL (reference sequence). The CDR3 loop spans 14 amino acids. As DNA, the CDR3 is TGTGCCAGCAGCCAAGTAAACAGAGCCTACGAGCAGTACTTC. Encoded protein: CASSQVNRAYEQYF.

This clonotype occurred a few times. The V call is TRBV3-1, the J call TRBJ2-7; TRBD2 matches at 13 bases. J was trimmed by 0 bases and V by 4 bases; bases with no gene match: 3. There are 16 residues in the CDR3. Germline loops: CDR1 LGHDT, CDR2 YNNKEL (reference sequence). CDR3 nucleotides: TGTGCCAGCAGCCTGGGGACTAGCGGGGCCTCCTACGAGCAGTACTTC. It yields the protein CASSLGTSGASYEQYF.

This clonotype occurred a few times. The chain has TRBV11-1 and TRBJ2-7; 10 positions agree with TRBD1. The CDR3 totals 19 residues. The ends lost 4 bases at V and 4 bases at J; junction bases unmatched: 19. Germline V gene sequence: CDR1 SGHAT, CDR2 FQDESV (reference sequence). CDR3 bases: TGTGCCAGCAGCTCCAAGAGGGACAGGGGCAACCTAAACTGGTACGAGCAGTACTTC. Translating it yields CASSSKRDRGNLNWYEQYF.

This clonotype appeared a single time. A read error may be the cause here, since a much bigger clone is one base away. The chain recombines TRBV29-1 with TRBJ2-2; D uncertain. From germline, CDR1 is SQVTM and CDR2 ANQGSEA. This CDR3 is 17 amino acids long. V lost 3 bases, J lost 1 base, and 18 bases lay in between. CDR3 sequence: CSVESMLWVRNTGELFF. The CDR3 bases are TGCAGCGTTGAGTCTATGTTATGGGTGAGGAACACCGGGGAGCTGTTTTTT.

There are a few counts of this clonotype. The chain links TRBV7-2 to TRBJ2-5, with D possibly TRBD1 on 5 matching bases. The CDR3 consists of 14 residues. The V and J ends lost 3 bases and 4 bases respectively, with 12 bases between them. Germline V gene sequence: CDR1 SGHTA, CDR2 FQGNSA. The CDR3 bases are TGTGCCAGCAGCTTTCAAAGGGGATTAGAGACCCAGTACTTC. Encoded protein: CASSFQRGLETQYF.

This clonotype has more than one count but fewer than ten. The genes are TRBV4-1 and TRBJ2-1; D is possibly TRBD2 (7 bases). This CDR3 has 16 residues. The V end was cut by 3 bases, the J end by 5 bases, with 17 bases between. CDR1 and CDR2 from the germline V gene are MGHRA and YSYEKL. CDR3 amino acids: CASSQGGGFIHNEQFF. The CDR3 DNA follows: TGCGCCAGCAGCCAGGGAGGGGGGTTTATCCACAATGAGCAGTTCTTC.

This clonotype showed up just a few times. V and J are TRBV9 and TRBJ2-5, with D maybe TRBD2 (7 bases). Germline CDR1 and CDR2: SGDLS and YYNGEE. V was trimmed by 2 bases and J by 3 bases, leaving 17 bases between them. This CDR3 contains 16 residues. The CDR3 DNA sequence: TGTGCCAGCAGCGTGCAAGCGAGGGGGGGTAAAGAGACCCAGTACTTC. It yields the protein CASSVQARGGKETQYF. The full variable domain, in which reference TRBV9 and TRBJ2-5 provide the parts outside the CDR3, is DSGVTQTPKHLITATGQRVTLRCSPRSGDLSVYWYQQSLDQGLQFLIQYYNGEERAKGNILERFSAQQFPDLHSELNLSSLELGDSALYFCASSVQARGGKETQYFGPGTRLLVL.